This TCR beta chain came from a study of T cells in tuberculosis. Looking at the study overall: CD1B tetramers identified T cells specific for mycobacterial lipid GMM.

General study points: Active tuberculosis patients had shorter CDR3-alpha; the beta difference was nonsignificant. Selection depended on which cryopreserved specimens were available.

Libraries were prepared by immunoSEQ multiplex PCR; TCRdb keeps only in-frame clonotypes and omits some of them. Of 30,000 to 40,000 clones listed, about 97% are singletons. Notes on this clone: Its specificity is not known.

This CDR3 is built from 15 residues. The germline CDR1 and CDR2 sequences are LNHDA and SQIVND (reference sequence). Trimming at V came to 3 bases and at J to 4 bases, leaving 7 bases not matched to a gene. This receptor was identified in a donor aged 5-35 years with latent tuberculosis or without tuberculosis infection. The material sequenced was PBMCs. The chain recombines TRBV19 with TRBJ2-3; 7 bases are shared with TRBD2. The CDR3: CASSISGREADTQYF. The CDR3 DNA reads as TGTGCCAGTAGTATTTCAGGGAGGGAGGCAGATACGCAGTATTTT.